This T cell receptor (beta chain) was obtained from a study of cytomegalovirus exposure and HLA in healthy donors. Primers included in the PCR were 60 Vbeta and 13 Jbeta primers. Measured with immunoSEQ multiplex PCR; TCRdb has only the in-frame clones, and not every one. The table records 150,000 or so clones, under 70% of them present only once. The CDR3 extends over 11 amino acids. In germline, CDR1 is MNHNY, CDR2 SVGAGI (reference sequence). This TCR was sampled from a woman aged 25 to 39 in good health and CMV-seropositive. The sample was PBMCs. The chain employs TRBV6-6 and TRBJ1-2; TRBD1 agrees at 12 bases. The CDR3 loop reads CAGQGAIGYTF. CDR3 coding DNA: TGTGCGGGACAGGGGGCAATCGGCTACACCTTC.